One and the same sample provided the 22 T cell receptor beta chains below, sequenced in a study of blood T cell repertoires in COVID-19. Repertoires were generated with immunoSEQ multiplex PCR, while TCRdb's copy carries only in-frame clones and drops some. The table lists about 120,000 clones, around 80% of them singletons, with 3.5% to 4.5% in the top ten. Sequencing was performed on peripheral blood. The receptors shown here come from a woman over 75 with acute or convalescent COVID-19.

This clone came up a few times. V is TRBV5-1 and J is TRBJ1-6; a possible D gene is TRBD1 (5 bases). Germline CDR1 reads SGHRS; CDR2 reads YFSETQ. This CDR3 has 14 amino acids. The ends were cut back, 0 bases at V and 7 bases at J, with 8 bases in the middle. CDR3 bases: TGCGCCAGCAGCTTGGGACAGAGGAATTCACCCCTCCACTTT. This translates into CASSLGQRNSPLHF.

This sequence joins TRBV19 and TRBJ2-2; 9 nucleotides align to TRBD1. Germline V lookup: CDR1 LNHDA, CDR2 SQIVND (reference sequence). The length of the CDR3 is 16 residues. Unmatched junction bases numbered 6, after V lost 1 base and J lost 6 bases. The CDR3 coding sequence is TGTGCCAGTAGTATAGGTGGGACAGGGAGGTCCGGGGAGCTGTTTTTT. It is translated as CASSIGGTGRSGELFF. The whole variable domain, remainder taken from reference TRBV19 and TRBJ2-2, is DGGITQSPKYLFRKEGQNVTLSCEQNLNHDAMYWYRQDPGQGLRLIYYSQIVNDFQKGDIAEGYSVSREKKESFPLTVTSAQKNPTAFYLCASSIGGTGRSGELFFGEGSRLTVL.

The rearrangement links TRBV28 to TRBJ2-7, with 14 bases matching TRBD2. The germline gives CDR1 MDHEN, CDR2 SYDVKM. The CDR3 sequence is 15 residues long. J gave up 6 bases and V 7 bases, and 8 bases lay outside the gene matches. CDR3 loop: CASTPTGLAGGEQYF. The CDR3 DNA reads TGTGCCAGCACCCCTACCGGACTAGCGGGAGGCGAGCAGTACTTC.

The chain couples TRBV7-8 to TRBJ2-1; tentatively, D is TRBD2 (6 bases). The germline gives CDR1 SGHVS, CDR2 FQNEAQ. Trimming took 1 base from V and 4 from J, leaving 11 bases between them. This CDR3 region has 15 residues. CDR3 DNA: TGTGCCAGCAGCTTAGGTGAGGGAGGTTACAATGAGCAGTTCTTC. Translating gives CASSLGEGGYNEQFF.

The rearrangement joins TRBV28 to TRBJ2-1, with a possible D match to TRBD1 (5 bases). Trimming removed 2 bases at V and 7 bases at J, with 15 bases between. CDR1 is MDHEN and CDR2 is SYDVKM in the germline V gene. The CDR3 runs to 15 residues. The CDR3 sequence: CASSLRQGWGNEQFF. The CDR3 DNA reads TGTGCCAGCAGTTTAAGGCAGGGATGGGGAAATGAGCAGTTCTTC.

The V gene is TRBV30, the J gene TRBJ2-3; 10 nucleotides align to TRBD2. With 4 bases clipped from V and 4 bases from J, the junction kept 8 bases outside the gene matches. Germline V gene sequence: CDR1 GTSNPN, CDR2 SVGIG (reference sequence). The CDR3 covers 15 residues. As DNA, the CDR3 is TGTGCCTGGACAAGCGGGAGGGCCCGGTCAGATACGCAGTATTTT. This encodes CAWTSGRARSDTQYF.

This clone occurred a few times. The chain has TRBV7-4 and TRBJ1-5; tentative D call: TRBD1 (5 bases). Trimming pared 6 bases from V and 4 bases from J, leaving 16 bases between. The CDR3 extends over 15 amino acids. In germline, CDR1 is SGHVT, CDR2 SQSDAQ. CDR3 nucleotides: TGTGCCAGCAGGCCTGTCAGGGATACGAATCAGCCCCAGCATTTT. Translated: CASRPVRDTNQPQHF.

There are many counts of this clone. This sequence joins TRBV11-3 and TRBJ2-1; 13 positions agree with TRBD2. The CDR3 runs 17 residues. Germline loops: CDR1 SGHNT, CDR2 YENEEA. V lost 5 bases, J lost 5 bases, and 9 bases stayed unmatched. The CDR3 nucleotides are TGTGCCAGCAGCCAGGGACTAGCGGGATTTGTGGACAATGAGCAGTTCTTC. Residues: CASSQGLAGFVDNEQFF.

The chain employs TRBV30 and TRBJ1-3; TRBD1 is a possible D gene (6 bases). V was cut by 4 bases and J by 0 bases, with 19 bases left in between. CDR1 GTSNPN and CDR2 SVGIG come from the germline V gene (reference sequence). The CDR3 runs 17 residues. CDR3 sequence: CAWMRRDKTISGNTIYF. The CDR3 nucleotides are TGTGCCTGGATGAGAAGGGACAAAACTATCTCTGGAAACACCATATATTTT. The entire variable domain, with the rest obtained from reference TRBV30 and TRBJ1-3, is as follows: SQTIHQWPATLVQPVGSPLSLECTVEGTSNPNLYWYRQAAGRGLQLLFYSVGIGQISSEVPQNLSASRPQDRQFILSSKKLLLSDSGFYLCAWMRRDKTISGNTIYFGEGSWLTVV.

The chain is built from TRBV2 and TRBJ1-2; D is uncertain. V lost 3 bases and J lost 1, with 6 bases in between. Germline V lookup: CDR1 SNHLY, CDR2 FYNNEI. This CDR3 spans 13 amino acids. The CDR3 sequence: CASSDQINYGYTF. For the CDR3, the DNA is TGTGCCAGCAGTGATCAAATTAACTATGGCTACACCTTC.

This clone occurred once. J is TRBJ2-3 and V is TRBV5-1; a possible D gene is TRBD2 (6 bases). CDR3 length: 14 amino acids. V was pared by 0 bases and J by 6 bases, with 11 bases between. CDR1 SGHRS and CDR2 YFSETQ come from the germline V gene. This CDR3 is CASSLGTGRDTQYF. Here the CDR3 DNA reads TGCGCCAGCAGCTTGGGTACGGGGAGGGATACGCAGTATTTT.

The chain uses TRBV29-1 and TRBJ2-2, with D possibly matching TRBD1 (6 bases). The CDR3 is 11 residues long. From germline, CDR1 is SQVTM and CDR2 ANQGSEA. Deletions cut 7 bases from V and 5 bases from J, with 8 bases between. This CDR3 is CSGTDTGELFF. The CDR3 DNA is TGCAGCGGGACAGATACCGGGGAGCTGTTTTTT.

The table lists this clone with a few counts. V and J are TRBV30 and TRBJ1-3; a possible D gene is TRBD1 (5 bases). The V gene's germline CDR1 is GTSNPN and CDR2 SVGIG (reference sequence). V was cut by 1 base and J by 3 bases, with 13 bases left in between. The CDR3 spans 15 residues. The CDR3 loop is CAWSDRRGLGNTIYF. The DNA of the CDR3 is TGTGCCTGGAGTGACAGACGGGGACTTGGAAACACCATATATTTT.

A few counts support this clone. This chain links TRBV25-1 with TRBJ2-1, with D possibly being TRBD1 (5 bases). Per germline, CDR1 MGHDK and CDR2 SYGVNS. The CDR3 spans 12 residues. The ends were cut back, 4 bases at V and 6 bases at J, with 7 bases in the middle. The CDR3 is CASSGQPNEQFF. In DNA form, the CDR3 reads TGTGCCAGCAGTGGACAGCCCAATGAGCAGTTCTTC.

V is TRBV9 and J is TRBJ2-3; 7 bases fit TRBD2. The CDR3 covers 17 residues. V was clipped by 4 bases and J by 2 bases; unmatched bases: 13. The V gene's germline CDR1 is SGDLS and CDR2 YYNGEE. DNA for the CDR3: TGTGCCAGCAGCACAAGGAGGCCCGGGGGGACCACAGATACGCAGTATTTT. Translating gives CASSTRRPGGTTDTQYF.

This chain links TRBV5-1 with TRBJ2-5; 7 nucleotides line up with TRBD1. CDR3 length equals 14 residues. V lost 4 bases, J lost 2 bases, and 5 bases stayed unmatched. The germline gives CDR1 SGHRS, CDR2 YFSETQ. The CDR3 sequence is CASSATRGQETQYF. The DNA for the CDR3 is TGCGCCAGCAGCGCGACCAGGGGGCAAGAGACCCAGTACTTC.

This chain joins TRBV6-6 and TRBJ1-1; no clear D. From germline, CDR1 is MNHNY and CDR2 SVGAGI (reference sequence). V lost 2 bases, J lost 0 bases, and 10 bases lay in between. This CDR3 is 15 amino acids long. Here the CDR3 reads CASSYDNGMNTEAFF. The CDR3 DNA reads as TGTGCCAGCAGTTACGACAACGGAATGAACACTGAAGCTTTCTTT.

CDR3 in amino acids: CASSAGPNYEQYF. The CDR3 region has the DNA TGCGCCAGCAGCGCGGGACCGAACTACGAGCAGTACTTC. The chain combines TRBV5-1 with TRBJ2-7; D is possibly TRBD2 (6 bases). The ends were cut back, 4 bases at V and 3 bases at J, with 11 bases in the middle. This CDR3 has 13 residues. Germline assignment: CDR1 SGHRS and CDR2 YFSETQ.

To note about this clone: At one of its ends the junction is not consistent with the germline gene, which may arise from a read error. The chain carries TRBV3-1 (or the pseudogene TRBV3-2) and TRBJ2-1, with 8 bases fitting TRBD1. Per germline, CDR1 LGHDT and CDR2 YNNKEL (reference sequence). This CDR3 has 15 residues. Written as DNA, the CDR3 is TGTGCCAGCAGCCTTGCAGGGGGCTCCCACAATGAGCAGTTCTTC. This sequence encodes CASSLAGGSHNEQFF.

This chain uses TRBV5-1 with TRBJ1-2, with D hard to call. The CDR3 has 14 residues. Germline V gene sequence: CDR1 SGHRS, CDR2 YFSETQ. Trimming pared 7 bases from V and 4 bases from J, leaving 17 bases between. CDR3: CASCEGVGPYGYTF. DNA for the CDR3: TGCGCCAGCTGCGAGGGAGTTGGACCCTATGGCTACACCTTC. The full variable domain, completed using reference TRBV5-1 and TRBJ1-2, is KAGVTQTPRYLIKTRGQQVTLSCSPISGHRSVSWYQQTPGQGLQFLFEYFSETQRNKGNFPGRFSGRQFSNSRSEMNVSTLELGDSALYLCASCEGVGPYGYTFGSGTRLTVV.

The chain recombines TRBV18 with TRBJ2-1; 9 bases line up with TRBD2. The V gene end was trimmed by 3 bases and the J gene end by 9 bases; junction bases not matched to a gene: 3. This CDR3 has 13 residues. Per germline, CDR1 KGHSH and CDR2 LQKENI. CDR3 nucleotide sequence: TGTGCCAGCTCACCGAGGCGGGAGGGTGAGCAGTTCTTC. The encoded protein is CASSPRREGEQFF. The variable domain in full, with the rest retrieved from reference TRBV18 and TRBJ2-1, is NAGVMQNPRHLVRRRGQEARLRCSPMKGHSHVYWYRQLPEEGLKFMVYLQKENIIDESGMPKERFSAEFPKEGPSILRIQQVVRGDSAAYFCASSPRREGEQFFGPGTRLTVL.

The chain carries TRBV7-9 and TRBJ2-7, with 11 bases identical to TRBD2. CDR3 length: 14 residues. Germline V gene lookup returns CDR1 SEHNR and CDR2 FQNEAQ (reference sequence). Germline trimming cut 3 bases from V and 5 bases from J; bases unmatched to any gene: 3. CDR3: CASSLTSGMNEQYF. The DNA of the CDR3 is TGTGCCAGCAGCTTGACTAGCGGGATGAACGAGCAGTACTTC.